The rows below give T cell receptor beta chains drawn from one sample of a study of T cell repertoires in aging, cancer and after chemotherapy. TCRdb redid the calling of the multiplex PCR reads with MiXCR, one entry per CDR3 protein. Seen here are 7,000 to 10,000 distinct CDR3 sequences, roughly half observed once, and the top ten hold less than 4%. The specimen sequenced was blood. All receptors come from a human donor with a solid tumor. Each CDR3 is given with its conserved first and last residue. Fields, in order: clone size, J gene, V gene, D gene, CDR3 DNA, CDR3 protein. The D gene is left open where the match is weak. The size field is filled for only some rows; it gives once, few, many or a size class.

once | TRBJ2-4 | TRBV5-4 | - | TGTGCCAGCAGCCTCGACGGTGGGGAAAACATTCAGTACTTC | CASSLDGGENIQYF
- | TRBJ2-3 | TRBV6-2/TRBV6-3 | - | TGTGCCAGCAGTTGGGGCACAGATACGCAGTATTTT | CASSWGTDTQYF
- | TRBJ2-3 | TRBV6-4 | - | TGTGCCAGCAGTAAAGACAGAGCAGATACGCAGTATTTT | CASSKDRADTQYF
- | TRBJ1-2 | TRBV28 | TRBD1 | TGTGCCAGCAGTCGCCGGACAGGGTTGGGCTACACCTTC | CASSRRTGLGYTF
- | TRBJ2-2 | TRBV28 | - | TGTGTCAGCCGTCAAGGTGCTGGGGAGCTGTTTTTT | CVSRQGAGELFF
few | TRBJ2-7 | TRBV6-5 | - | TGTGCCAGCAGTTACCTCGCCGAGCAGTACTTC | CASSYLAEQYF
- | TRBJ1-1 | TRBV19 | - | TGTGCCAGTAGTGTCAGGGGTGTGAACACTGAAGCTTTCTTT | CASSVRGVNTEAFF
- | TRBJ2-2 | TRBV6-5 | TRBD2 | TGTGCCAGCAGAGGACTAGCGGGAGTGAGGACCGGGGAGCTGTTTTTT | CASRGLAGVRTGELFF
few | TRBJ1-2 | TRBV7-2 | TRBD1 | TGTGCCAGCAGCCCTGGGACAGCCTATGGCTACACCTTC | CASSPGTAYGYTF
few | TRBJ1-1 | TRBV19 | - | TGTGCCAGTAGTATAGTCGGGGCGCGGTTGGACACTGAAGCTTTCTTT | CASSIVGARLDTEAFF
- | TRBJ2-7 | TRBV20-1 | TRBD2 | TGCAGTGCTAGTCCCACTAGCGGATACGAGCAGTACTTC | CSASPTSGYEQYF
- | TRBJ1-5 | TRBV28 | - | TGTGCCAGCAGTTTATTGGACAGTGGTCAGCCCCAGCATTTT | CASSLLDSGQPQHF
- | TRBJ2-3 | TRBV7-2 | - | TGTGCCAGCAGCTTAGTTGGCCCCGATACGCAGTATTTT | CASSLVGPDTQYF
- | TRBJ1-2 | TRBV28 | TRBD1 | TGTGCCAGCAGTTTTGGGGGACAGGGCAACTATGGCTACACCTTC | CASSFGGQGNYGYTF
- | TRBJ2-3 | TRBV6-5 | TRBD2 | TGTGCCAGCAGGCCTACTAGCGCAGTGGATACGCAGTATTTT | CASRPTSAVDTQYF
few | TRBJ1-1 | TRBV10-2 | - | TGCGCCAGCAGTGAATGGCCCGGGGCTGAAGCTTTCTTT | CASSEWPGAEAFF
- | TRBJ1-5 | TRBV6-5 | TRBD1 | TGTGCCAGCAGTTCTCCGGGACAGGGCCAGCATTTT | CASSSPGQGQHF
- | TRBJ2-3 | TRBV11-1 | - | TGTGCCAGCAGCACAGGCAATTGGGCGCAGTATTTT | CASSTGNWAQYF
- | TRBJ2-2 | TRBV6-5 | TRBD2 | TGTGCCAGCAGTTACTCGGGGAGGGGCGGTCTACCCACCGGGGAGCTGTTTTTT | CASSYSGRGGLPTGELFF
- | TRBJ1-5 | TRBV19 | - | TGTGCCAGTAGTTTGAATCTCGGGTACAATCAGCCCCAGCATTTT | CASSLNLGYNQPQHF
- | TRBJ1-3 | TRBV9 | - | TGTGCCAGCAGCGTAGAACACTCAGCTGGAAACACCATATATTTT | CASSVEHSAGNTIYF
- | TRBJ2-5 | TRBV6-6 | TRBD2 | TGTGCCAGCAGAGGAAGGGAGGGCACCGGGACCCAGTACTTC | CASRGREGTGTQYF
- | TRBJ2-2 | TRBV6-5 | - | TGTGCCAGCAGTGCAGGGAAGGCCGGGGAGCTGTTTTTT | CASSAGKAGELFF
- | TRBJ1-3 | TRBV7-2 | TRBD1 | TGTGCCAGCAGCTTAAGGGGGCAGGGTACCGGAAACACCATATATTTT | CASSLRGQGTGNTIYF
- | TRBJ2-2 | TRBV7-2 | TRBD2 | TGTGCCAGCAGCTTTCTTACTAGCGGGATTACCGGGGAGCTGTTTTTT | CASSFLTSGITGELFF
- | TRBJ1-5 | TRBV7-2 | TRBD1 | TGTGCCAGCAGCTTTGGACAGGCGAGCAATCAGCCCCAGCATTTT | CASSFGQASNQPQHF
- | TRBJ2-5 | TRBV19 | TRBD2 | TGTGCCAGTAGCAGGACTAGCCAAGAGACCCAGTACTTC | CASSRTSQETQYF
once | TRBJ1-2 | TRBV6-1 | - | TGTGCCGCGGGGGGCGGTTCTAACTATGGCTACACCTTC | CAAGGGSNYGYTF
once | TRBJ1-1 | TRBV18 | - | TGTGCCAGCTCATCGCGTGAGCAGAACACTGAAGCTTTCTTT | CASSSREQNTEAFF
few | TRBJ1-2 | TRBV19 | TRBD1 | TGTGCCAGTAGTCTAGGGGGCGCGAGGGGCTATGGCTACACCTTC | CASSLGGARGYGYTF
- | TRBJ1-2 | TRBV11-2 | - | TGTGCCAGCAGCTTAGGCGCCGGGGAGGTCTATGGCTACACCTTC | CASSLGAGEVYGYTF
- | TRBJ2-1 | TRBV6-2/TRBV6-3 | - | TGTGCCAGCAGTTACAAGGTTGAGCAGTTCTTC | CASSYKVEQFF
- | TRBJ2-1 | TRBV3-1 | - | TGTGCCAGCAGCCCTTCAGCGCTGGCCAATGAGCAGTTCTTC | CASSPSALANEQFF
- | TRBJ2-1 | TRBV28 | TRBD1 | TGTGCCAGCAGTCTCCGACAGGGACCCTACAATGAGCAGTTCTTC | CASSLRQGPYNEQFF
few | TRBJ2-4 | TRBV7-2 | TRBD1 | TGTGCCAGCAGCTTAGAGAGGGGCCGGGACAGCAAAAACATTCAGTACTTC | CASSLERGRDSKNIQYF
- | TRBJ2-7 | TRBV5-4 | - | TGTGCCAGCAGCTCCAGAGAGGGGAACGAGCAGTACTTC | CASSSREGNEQYF
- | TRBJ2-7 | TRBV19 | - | TGTGCCAGTAGTATAGATAATCGGGCCAACTACGAGCAGTACTTC | CASSIDNRANYEQYF
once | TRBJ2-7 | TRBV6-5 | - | TGTGCCAGCACCATAGGGGGGAGCTCCTACGAGCAGTACTTC | CASTIGGSSYEQYF
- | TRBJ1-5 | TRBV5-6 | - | TGTGCCAGCAGCCCCCGAGGGGAACATAGCAATCAGCCCCAGCATTTT | CASSPRGEHSNQPQHF
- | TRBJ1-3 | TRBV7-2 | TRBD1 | TGTGCCAGCAGCTTAGGCTCCACAGGGGGCGGCGGAAACACCATATATTTT | CASSLGSTGGGGNTIYF
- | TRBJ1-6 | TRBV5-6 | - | TGTGCCAGCACCCAAGGGTCCTATAATTCACCCCTCCACTTT | CASTQGSYNSPLHF
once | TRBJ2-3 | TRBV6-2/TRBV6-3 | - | TGTGCCAGCAGTTACTCCAAACGTTGCTATTTT | CASSYSKRCYF
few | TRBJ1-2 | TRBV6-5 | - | TGTGCCATCAGTATAAACCCCCGGGACGTGGATGGCTACACCTTC | CAISINPRDVDGYTF
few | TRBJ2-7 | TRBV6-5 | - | TGTGCCAGCAGTTACAGCGAAGGATTTGGGTCCTACGAGCAGTACTTC | CASSYSEGFGSYEQYF
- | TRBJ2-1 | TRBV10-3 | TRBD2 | TGTGCCATCAGTGCACTAGCGGGCGGCTCCTACAATGAGCAGTTCTTC | CAISALAGGSYNEQFF